This TCR beta chain emerged from a study of shared clonotypes between healthy human individuals. Study context: Per-donor plates numbered three CD4 naive, three CD4 memory, two CD8 naive and one CD8 memory.

Study-wide results and limits: Naive CD4 clonotypes overlapped across several donors at approximately 5.3%. Sharing of clonotypes among donors was expected to vary with sequencing depth.

For this clone: Its antigen is still unknown. In the same sample, other DNA sequences code for this CDR3.

Method: immunoSEQ multiplex PCR; TCRdb's copy keeps in-frame clones and lacks some. Among some 120,000 clones listed, 68% were seen once. V dropped 0 bases and J dropped 4 bases, with 8 bases sitting between them. Germline lookup yields CDR1 SGHRS and CDR2 YFSETQ. This CDR3 is 14 amino acids long. Material: memory CD8+ T cells sorted from blood. Subset described: CD45RO+ cells pooled with CCR7-negative TemRA cells. This chain connects TRBV5-1 to TRBJ2-1, with D hard to call. This TCR was recovered from a woman in her 30s in good health. CDR3 bases: TGCGCCAGCAGCTTGGGAGACTGGTACAATGAGCAGTTCTTC. It is translated as CASSLGDWYNEQFF.